This T cell receptor beta chain was sequenced during a study of control samples from healthy donors and cancer patients. This clone was detected a few times. Assay used: immunoSEQ multiplex PCR; TCRdb lists only in-frame clones, some missing. The sample lists tens of thousands of clones, 75% to 90% seen once, with about 3.1% in the top ten. The CDR3 has 13 amino acids. V was trimmed by 3 bases and J by 1 base, leaving 5 bases between them. Germline CDR1 MGHDK, CDR2 SYGVNS. Sample: PBMCs. This clonotype originated in a woman aged 45 to 65 with lung cancer. This chain uses TRBV25-1 with TRBJ2-3; no clear D. This CDR3 reads CASSEWGTDTQYF. DNA of the CDR3: TGTGCCAGCAGTGAGTGGGGCACAGATACGCAGTATTTT.